The entry that follows covers one T cell receptor beta chain sequence. Its antigen is undetermined. This sample stems from a study of cytomegalovirus exposure and HLA in healthy donors. Germline V gene lookup returns CDR1 SGHTA and CDR2 FQGTGA. This CDR3 is 11 amino acids long. V was pared by 2 bases and J by 9 bases, with 5 bases between. Study findings and constraints: It was only CMV serostatus that was available as immune exposure information.

The PCR contained 60 Vbeta and 13 Jbeta primers. Some clones are missing from TCRdb's copy, which holds only in-frame ones; the method was immunoSEQ multiplex PCR. The sample lists about 130,000 clones; roughly 79% were seen once. This TCR was sampled from a man aged 25 to 45 in good health and CMV-seronegative. The rearrangement uses TRBV7-3 and TRBJ2-1; D not certain. The sequenced material came from PBMCs. The CDR3 protein is CASSLSSEQFF. The DNA of the CDR3 is TGTGCCAGCAGCTTATCGAGTGAGCAGTTCTTC.